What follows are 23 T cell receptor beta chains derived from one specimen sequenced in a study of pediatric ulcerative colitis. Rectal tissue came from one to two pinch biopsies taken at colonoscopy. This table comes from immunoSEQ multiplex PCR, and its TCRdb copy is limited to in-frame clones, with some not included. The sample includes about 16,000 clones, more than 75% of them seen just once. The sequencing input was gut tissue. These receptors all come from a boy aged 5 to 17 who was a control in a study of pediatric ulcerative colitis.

The CDR3 DNA sequence: TGTGCCAGTAGCCGGCAGGCCCCCAACGAGCAGTACTTC. It yields the protein CASSRQAPNEQYF. This chain links TRBV19 with TRBJ2-7, with D uncertain. The CDR3 is 13 amino acids. Trimming removed 6 bases from V and 5 bases from J, with 14 bases in between. The germline V gene encodes CDR1 LNHDA and CDR2 SQIVND (reference sequence).

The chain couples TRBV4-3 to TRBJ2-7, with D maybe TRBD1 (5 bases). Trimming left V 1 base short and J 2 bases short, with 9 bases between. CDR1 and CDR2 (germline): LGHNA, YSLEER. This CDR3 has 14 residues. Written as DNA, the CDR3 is TGCGCCAGCAGCCAAGGTACAGGTCCCTACGAGCAGTACTTC. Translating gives CASSQGTGPYEQYF.

DNA for the CDR3: TGTGCCAGCAGCTTGGGGATAACAGGGAACACTGAAGCTTTCTTT. Encoded protein: CASSLGITGNTEAFF. This chain connects TRBV5-4 to TRBJ1-1; D possibly corresponds to TRBD1 (5 bases). The V gene lost 0 bases and the J gene lost 1 base, with 10 bases spanning the gap. This CDR3 contains 15 residues. From germline, CDR1 is SGHNT and CDR2 YYREEE (reference sequence).

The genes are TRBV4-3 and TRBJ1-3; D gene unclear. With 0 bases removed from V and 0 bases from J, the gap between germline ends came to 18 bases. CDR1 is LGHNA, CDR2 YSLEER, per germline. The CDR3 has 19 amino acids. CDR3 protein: CASSQDTGKGEASGNTIYF. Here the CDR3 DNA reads TGCGCCAGCAGCCAAGATACGGGGAAAGGTGAAGCCTCTGGAAACACCATATATTTT.

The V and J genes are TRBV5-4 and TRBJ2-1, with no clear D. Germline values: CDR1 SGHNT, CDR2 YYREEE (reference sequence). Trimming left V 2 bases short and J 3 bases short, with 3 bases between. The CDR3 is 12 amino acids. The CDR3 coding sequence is TGTGCCAGCAGCTTCCTCTACAATGAGCAGTTCTTC. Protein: CASSFLYNEQFF.

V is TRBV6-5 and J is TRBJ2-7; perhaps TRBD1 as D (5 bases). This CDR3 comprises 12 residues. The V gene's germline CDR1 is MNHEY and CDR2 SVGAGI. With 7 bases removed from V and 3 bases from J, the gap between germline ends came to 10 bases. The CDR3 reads CASKGHSYEQYF. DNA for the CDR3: TGTGCCAGCAAAGGACACAGCTACGAGCAGTACTTC.

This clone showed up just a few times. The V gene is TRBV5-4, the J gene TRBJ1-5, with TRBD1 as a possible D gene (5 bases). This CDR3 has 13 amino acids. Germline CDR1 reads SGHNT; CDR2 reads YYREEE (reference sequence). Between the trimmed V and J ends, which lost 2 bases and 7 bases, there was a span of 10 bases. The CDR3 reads CASSFQGTQPQHF. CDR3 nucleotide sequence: TGTGCCAGCAGCTTTCAGGGAACCCAGCCCCAGCATTTT. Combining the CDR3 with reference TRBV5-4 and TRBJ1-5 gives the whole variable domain ETGVTQSPTHLIKTRGQQVTLRCSSQSGHNTVSWYQQALGQGPQFIFQYYREEENGRGNFPPRFSGLQFPNYSSELNVNALELDDSALYLCASSFQGTQPQHFGDGTRLSIL.

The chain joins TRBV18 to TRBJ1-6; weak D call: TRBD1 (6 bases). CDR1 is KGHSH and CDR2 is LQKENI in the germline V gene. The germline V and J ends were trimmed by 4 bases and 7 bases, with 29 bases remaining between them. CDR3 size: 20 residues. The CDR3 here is CASSLGQFARTFVGNSPLHF. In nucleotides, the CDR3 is TGTGCCAGCTCACTTGGACAGTTCGCGCGGACTTTTGTTGGAAATTCACCCCTCCACTTT. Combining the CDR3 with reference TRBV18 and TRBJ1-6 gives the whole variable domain NAGVMQNPRHLVRRRGQEARLRCSPMKGHSHVYWYRQLPEEGLKFMVYLQKENIIDESGMPKERFSAEFPKEGPSILRIQQVVRGDSAAYFCASSLGQFARTFVGNSPLHFGNGTRLTVT.

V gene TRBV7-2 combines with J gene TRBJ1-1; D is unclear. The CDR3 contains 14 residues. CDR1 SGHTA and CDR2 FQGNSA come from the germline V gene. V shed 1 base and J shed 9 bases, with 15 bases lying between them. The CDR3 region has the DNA TGTGCCAGCAGCTTAGTAGCAGGAGGTGATAAAGCTTTCTTT. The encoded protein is CASSLVAGGDKAFF.

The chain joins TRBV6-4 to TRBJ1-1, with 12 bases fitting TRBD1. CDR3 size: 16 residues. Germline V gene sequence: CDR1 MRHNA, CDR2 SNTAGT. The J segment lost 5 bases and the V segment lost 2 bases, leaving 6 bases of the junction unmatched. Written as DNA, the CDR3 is TGTGCCAGCAGTGACACGCCGGGACAGGGGGCAACTGAAGCTTTCTTT. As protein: CASSDTPGQGATEAFF.

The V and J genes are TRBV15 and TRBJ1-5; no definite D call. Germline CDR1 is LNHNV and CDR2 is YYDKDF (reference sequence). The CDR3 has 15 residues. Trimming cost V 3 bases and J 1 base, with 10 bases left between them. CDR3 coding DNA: TGTGCCACCAGCAGTCAAGTTATGAGCAATCAGCCCCAGCATTTT. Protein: CATSSQVMSNQPQHF.

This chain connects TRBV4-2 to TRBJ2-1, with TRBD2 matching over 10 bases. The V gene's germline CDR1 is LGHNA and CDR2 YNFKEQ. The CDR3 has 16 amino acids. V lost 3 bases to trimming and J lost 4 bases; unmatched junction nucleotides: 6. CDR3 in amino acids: CASSQRASGSYNEQFF. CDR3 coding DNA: TGTGCCAGCAGCCAGAGGGCTAGCGGGAGTTACAATGAGCAGTTCTTC.

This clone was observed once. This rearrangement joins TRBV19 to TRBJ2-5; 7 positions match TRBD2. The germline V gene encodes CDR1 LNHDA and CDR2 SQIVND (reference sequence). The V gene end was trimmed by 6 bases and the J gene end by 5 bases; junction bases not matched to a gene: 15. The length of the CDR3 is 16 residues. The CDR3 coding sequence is TGTGCCAGTAGCGCCCAAGGGGACTACTTGACTGAGACCCAGTACTTC. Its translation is CASSAQGDYLTETQYF.

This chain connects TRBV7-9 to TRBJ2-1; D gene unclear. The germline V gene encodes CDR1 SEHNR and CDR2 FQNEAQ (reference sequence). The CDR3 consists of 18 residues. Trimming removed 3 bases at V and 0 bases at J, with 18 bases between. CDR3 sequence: CASSFDPLYPSSYNEQFF. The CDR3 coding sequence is TGTGCCAGCAGCTTCGACCCCCTCTACCCAAGCTCCTACAATGAGCAGTTCTTC.

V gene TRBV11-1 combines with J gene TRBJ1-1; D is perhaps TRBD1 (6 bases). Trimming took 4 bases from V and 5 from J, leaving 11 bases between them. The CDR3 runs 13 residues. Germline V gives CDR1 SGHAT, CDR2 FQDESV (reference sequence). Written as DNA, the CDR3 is TGTGCCAGCAGCTCCGAAGGGGGAACTGAAGCTTTCTTT. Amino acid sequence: CASSSEGGTEAFF.

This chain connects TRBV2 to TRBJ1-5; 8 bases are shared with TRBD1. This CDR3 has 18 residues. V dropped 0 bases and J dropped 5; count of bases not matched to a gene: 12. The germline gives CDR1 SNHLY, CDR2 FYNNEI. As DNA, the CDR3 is TGTGCCAGCAGTGAAGCGCTTCCGGCAGGGGGCGCCGATCAGCCCCAGCATTTT. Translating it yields CASSEALPAGGADQPQHF. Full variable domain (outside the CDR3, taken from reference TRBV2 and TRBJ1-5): EPEVTQTPSHQVTQMGQEVILRCVPISNHLYFYWYRQILGQKVEFLVSFYNNEISEKSEIFDDQFSVERPDGSNFTLKIRSTKLEDSAMYFCASSEALPAGGADQPQHFGDGTRLSIL.

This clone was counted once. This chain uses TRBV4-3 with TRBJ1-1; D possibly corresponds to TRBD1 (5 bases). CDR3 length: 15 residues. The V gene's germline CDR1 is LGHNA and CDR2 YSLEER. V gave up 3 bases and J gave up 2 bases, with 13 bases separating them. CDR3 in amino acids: CASSHANGQNTEAFF. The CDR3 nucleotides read TGCGCCAGCAGCCACGCTAACGGACAAAACACTGAAGCTTTCTTT.

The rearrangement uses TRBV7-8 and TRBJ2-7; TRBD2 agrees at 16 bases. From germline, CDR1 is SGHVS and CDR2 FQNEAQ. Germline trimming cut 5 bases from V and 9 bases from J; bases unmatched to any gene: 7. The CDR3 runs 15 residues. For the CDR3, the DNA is TGTGCCAGCAGCCTAGGGACTAGCGGGGGGGCAGCGCAGTACTTC. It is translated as CASSLGTSGGAAQYF.

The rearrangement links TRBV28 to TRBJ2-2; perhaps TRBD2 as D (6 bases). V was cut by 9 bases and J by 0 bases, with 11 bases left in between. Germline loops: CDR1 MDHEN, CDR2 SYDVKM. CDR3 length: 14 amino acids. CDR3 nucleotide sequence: TGTGCCAGTGGGGGGTCTACGAACACCGGGGAGCTGTTTTTT. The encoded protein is CASGGSTNTGELFF.

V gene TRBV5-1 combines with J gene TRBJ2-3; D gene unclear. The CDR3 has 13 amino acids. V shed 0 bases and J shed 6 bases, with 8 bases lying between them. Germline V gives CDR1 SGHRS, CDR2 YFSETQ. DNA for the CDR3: TGCGCCAGCAGCTTGGACGCGGACGATACGCAGTATTTT. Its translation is CASSLDADDTQYF.

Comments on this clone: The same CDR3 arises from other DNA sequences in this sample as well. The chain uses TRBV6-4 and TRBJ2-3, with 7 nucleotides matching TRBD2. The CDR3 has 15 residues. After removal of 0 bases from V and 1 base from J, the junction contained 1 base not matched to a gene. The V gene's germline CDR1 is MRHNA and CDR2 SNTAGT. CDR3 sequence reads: CASSDSSGGTDTQYF. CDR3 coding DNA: TGTGCCAGCAGTGACTCGAGCGGGGGCACAGATACGCAGTATTTT.

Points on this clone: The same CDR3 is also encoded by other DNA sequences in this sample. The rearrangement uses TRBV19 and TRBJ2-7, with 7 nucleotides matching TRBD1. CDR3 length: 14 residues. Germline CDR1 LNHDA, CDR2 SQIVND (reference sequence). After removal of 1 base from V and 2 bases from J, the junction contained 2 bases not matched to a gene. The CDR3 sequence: CASSIGTGAYEQYF. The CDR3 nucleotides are TGTGCCAGTAGTATAGGGACAGGCGCCTACGAGCAGTACTTC.

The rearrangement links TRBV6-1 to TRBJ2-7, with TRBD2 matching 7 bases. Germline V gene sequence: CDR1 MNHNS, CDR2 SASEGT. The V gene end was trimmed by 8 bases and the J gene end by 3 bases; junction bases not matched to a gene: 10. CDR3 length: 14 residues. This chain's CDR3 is CASVLSGNGYEQYF. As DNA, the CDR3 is TGTGCCAGCGTACTAAGCGGGAATGGCTACGAGCAGTACTTC.